A single sample is the source of the 19 T cell receptor beta chains below, sequenced in a study of shared clonotypes between healthy human individuals. This table comes from immunoSEQ multiplex PCR, and its TCRdb copy is limited to in-frame clones, with some not included. This sample yields roughly 2.4 million clones, of which about 94% are seen a single time; roughly 0.13% belongs to the top ten. Sequenced material: naive CD4+ T cells sorted from blood. Indicated subset: CD45RA+ positively selected. The receptors were gathered from a man younger than 35 in good health.

On this clone: Other DNA variants within this sample encode the same CDR3. The chain couples TRBV5-1 to TRBJ2-7; D unresolved. Trimming stripped 4 bases from V and 0 bases from J, with 5 bases between. CDR1 and CDR2 from the germline V gene are SGHRS and YFSETQ. This CDR3 region has 12 residues. CDR3 sequence: CASSPSSYEQYF. CDR3 DNA sequence: TGCGCCAGCAGCCCCTCCTCCTACGAGCAGTACTTC.

CDR3 sequence: CASSLFGTSGNEQFF. The CDR3 DNA reads as TGTGCCAGCAGCTTGTTTGGGACTAGCGGCAATGAGCAGTTCTTC. This chain joins TRBV5-4 and TRBJ2-1; 11 nucleotides match TRBD2. The CDR3 runs to 15 residues. Germline loops: CDR1 SGHNT, CDR2 YYREEE (reference sequence). V lost 1 base to trimming and J lost 6 bases; unmatched junction nucleotides: 3.

The chain has TRBV12-5 and TRBJ2-2; 8 positions match TRBD1. V trimming: 1 base; J trimming: 1 base; junction bases outside the gene matches: 5. Looked up from germline, CDR1 is LGHNT and CDR2 is FRNRAP. The CDR3 contains 17 residues. The CDR3 loop is CASGLALGTGNTGELFF. The CDR3 DNA reads as TGTGCTAGTGGTTTGGCCCTTGGGACAGGGAACACCGGGGAGCTGTTTTTT.

This clone was recorded only once. The genes are TRBV13 and TRBJ2-7; D is uncertain. Trimming took 6 bases from V and 0 from J, leaving 18 bases between them. The CDR3 sequence is 16 residues long. Per the germline V gene, CDR1 is PRHDT and CDR2 is FYEKMQ (reference sequence). CDR3: CASSSQKATISYEQYF. The CDR3 bases are TGTGCCAGCAGTAGTCAGAAAGCAACTATCTCCTACGAGCAGTACTTC.

The chain joins TRBV28 to TRBJ1-6; D remains unclear. The CDR3 length is 14 residues. V was clipped by 8 bases and J by 9 bases, with 17 bases between them. The germline V gene has CDR1 MDHEN and CDR2 SYDVKM. In DNA form, the CDR3 reads TGTGCCAGCCTAGGGCGACCAAGCAGTTCACCCCTCCACTTT. The encoded protein is CASLGRPSSSPLHF.

The J gene is TRBJ1-3, the V gene TRBV2; 7 bases line up with TRBD1. Germline V gene data show CDR1 as SNHLY and CDR2 as FYNNEI. Losses at the gene ends were 4 bases for V and 0 bases for J; bases not matched to a gene: 6. This CDR3 comprises 16 residues. CDR3 sequence reads: CASSGQGGSSGNTIYF. CDR3 in DNA: TGTGCCAGCAGTGGCCAGGGGGGCAGCTCTGGAAACACCATATATTTT.

The CDR3 DNA is TGTGCCAGCTCACTCTTACAGACCACAGATACGCAGTATTTT. It is translated as CASSLLQTTDTQYF. The rearrangement joins TRBV18 to TRBJ2-3; D is unclear. V was pared by 4 bases and J by 2 bases, with 10 bases between. Germline-derived CDR1 and CDR2 are KGHSH and LQKENI. The CDR3 covers 14 residues.

The V gene is TRBV27, the J gene TRBJ2-3; 8 bases line up with TRBD2. Losses at the gene ends were 5 bases for V and 4 bases for J; bases not matched to a gene: 11. The CDR3 totals 16 residues. CDR1 MNHEY and CDR2 SMNVEV come from the germline V gene (reference sequence). The CDR3 loop reads CASSLGLAPGADTQYF. DNA for the CDR3: TGTGCCAGCAGTCTCGGACTAGCACCTGGCGCAGATACGCAGTATTTT.

About this clone: Within the sample, other DNA sequences also encode this same CDR3. The chain links TRBV5-1 to TRBJ1-3; no firm D call. Germline V gene sequence: CDR1 SGHRS, CDR2 YFSETQ. V was shortened by 0 bases and J by 0 bases, with 7 bases between the two germline ends. CDR3 length equals 15 residues. In nucleotides, the CDR3 is TGCGCCAGCAGCTTGGATCCAGGCTCTGGAAACACCATATATTTT. Translating gives CASSLDPGSGNTIYF. The variable domain in full, completed from reference TRBV5-1 and TRBJ1-3, reads KAGVTQTPRYLIKTRGQQVTLSCSPISGHRSVSWYQQTPGQGLQFLFEYFSETQRNKGNFPGRFSGRQFSNSRSEMNVSTLELGDSALYLCASSLDPGSGNTIYFGEGSWLTVV.

The gene calls are TRBV7-9 and TRBJ1-4; D remains unclear. The length of the CDR3 is 13 residues. V lost 7 bases and J lost 8, with 14 bases in between. CDR1 and CDR2 from the germline V gene are SEHNR and FQNEAQ (reference sequence). CDR3 protein: CASTTPGWEKLFF. CDR3 bases: TGTGCCAGCACCACTCCGGGGTGGGAAAAACTGTTTTTT.

CDR3: CASSTQGLETYNEQFF. In DNA, the CDR3 is TGTGCCAGTAGTACCCAGGGACTAGAAACCTACAATGAGCAGTTCTTC. V usage is TRBV19 and J usage is TRBJ2-1; TRBD2 aligns across 8 bases. Germline-derived CDR1 and CDR2 are LNHDA and SQIVND (reference sequence). CDR3 size: 16 residues. Losses at the gene ends were 4 bases for V and 2 bases for J; bases not matched to a gene: 7.

The chain carries TRBV6-5 and TRBJ1-6; perhaps TRBD1 as D (6 bases). From germline, CDR1 is MNHEY and CDR2 SVGAGI. The CDR3 is 15 residues long. V lost 2 bases and J lost 6, with 11 bases in between. Here the CDR3 reads CASSYGGAGNSPLHF. CDR3 bases: TGTGCCAGCAGTTACGGGGGCGCGGGTAATTCACCCCTCCACTTT.

The chain carries TRBV6-6 and TRBJ2-5; perhaps TRBD2 as D (6 bases). V was cut by 4 bases and J by 3 bases, with 12 bases left in between. The CDR3 is 14 amino acids. CDR1 is MNHNY and CDR2 is SVGAGI in the germline V gene (reference sequence). CDR3 bases: TGTGCCAGCAGTTCCCGGGGACTGGAAGAGACCCAGTACTTC. It codes for CASSSRGLEETQYF.

A note on this clone: Germline is not matched at one junction end, which may reflect a read error. The chain uses TRBV4-1 and TRBJ2-5, with D tentatively TRBD1 (6 bases). This CDR3 spans 15 amino acids. In germline, CDR1 is MGHRA, CDR2 YSYEKL. The chain's CDR3 is CASSQEYTGQGTQYF. Here the CDR3 DNA reads TGCGCCAGCAGCCAAGAGTACACAGGGCAAGGGACCCAGTACTTC.

The V call is TRBV7-9, the J call TRBJ2-7, with TRBD2 matching 7 bases. Germline V gene sequence: CDR1 SEHNR, CDR2 FQNEAQ (reference sequence). The CDR3 sequence is 14 residues long. With V trimmed by 5 bases and J by 3 bases, 7 bases remained unmatched. In DNA, the CDR3 is TGTGCCAGCAGCCCCGGGAGGTATAACTACGAGCAGTACTTC. Encoded protein: CASSPGRYNYEQYF.

The chain recombines TRBV29-1 with TRBJ2-2; D tentatively fits TRBD1 or TRBD2 (5 bases each). Trimming stripped 4 bases from V and 10 bases from J, with 10 bases between. Germline V gene lookup returns CDR1 SQVTM and CDR2 ANQGSEA. CDR3 size: 11 residues. The CDR3 bases are TGCAGCGTTGTATGGGACCAGGAGCTGTTTTTT. This translates into CSVVWDQELFF.

V is TRBV19 and J is TRBJ1-5; the match to TRBD1 covers 7 bases. V dropped 1 base and J dropped 10; count of bases not matched to a gene: 10. Germline V gene data show CDR1 as LNHDA and CDR2 as SQIVND (reference sequence). The CDR3 covers 15 residues. The CDR3 DNA reads as TGTGCCAGTAGTATAGGGGGGACAGCCGGACTTCCCCAGCATTTT. Residues: CASSIGGTAGLPQHF.

This chain connects TRBV19 to TRBJ2-3; possibly TRBD2 for D (6 bases). Germline V gene sequence: CDR1 LNHDA, CDR2 SQIVND (reference sequence). The length of the CDR3 is 13 residues. The V gene lost 8 bases and the J gene lost 6 bases, with 15 bases spanning the gap. The CDR3 is CASGPGLVDTQYF. The CDR3 DNA reads TGTGCCAGTGGTCCGGGACTGGTGGATACGCAGTATTTT.

The chain joins TRBV6-5 to TRBJ2-7; D is perhaps TRBD2 (6 bases). The CDR3 consists of 13 residues. V was clipped by 7 bases and J by 6 bases, with 16 bases between them. Germline-derived CDR1 and CDR2 are MNHEY and SVGAGI. This chain's CDR3 is CASTRGTGSEQYF. The CDR3, as DNA: TGTGCCAGCACTCGGGGGACTGGGAGCGAGCAGTACTTC.